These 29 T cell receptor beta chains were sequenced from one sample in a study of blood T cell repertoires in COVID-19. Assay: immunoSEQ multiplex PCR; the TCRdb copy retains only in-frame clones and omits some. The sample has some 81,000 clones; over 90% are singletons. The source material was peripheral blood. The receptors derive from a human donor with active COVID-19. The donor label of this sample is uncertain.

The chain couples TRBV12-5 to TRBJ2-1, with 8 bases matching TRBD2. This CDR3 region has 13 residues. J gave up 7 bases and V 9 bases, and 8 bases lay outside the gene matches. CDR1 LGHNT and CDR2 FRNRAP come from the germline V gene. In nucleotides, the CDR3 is TGTGCTAGCGTCCCCCCGGGGGGGAATGAGCAGTTCTTC. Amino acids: CASVPPGGNEQFF.

The CDR3 loop is CASSQFFGQGSYEQYF. The CDR3 DNA is TGTGCCAGCAGCCAATTCTTTGGGCAGGGCTCCTACGAGCAGTACTTC. The chain employs TRBV14 and TRBJ2-7; TRBD1 might be the D (5 bases). The length of the CDR3 is 16 residues. The V gene's germline CDR1 is SGHDN and CDR2 FVKESK. Trimming stripped 2 bases from V and 0 bases from J, with 14 bases between.

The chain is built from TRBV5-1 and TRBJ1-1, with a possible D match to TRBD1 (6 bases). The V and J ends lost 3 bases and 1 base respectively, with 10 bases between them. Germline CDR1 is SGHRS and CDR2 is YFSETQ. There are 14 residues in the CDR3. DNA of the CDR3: TGCGCCAGCAGCTCCGGGACACCGAACACTGAAGCTTTCTTT. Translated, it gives CASSSGTPNTEAFF.

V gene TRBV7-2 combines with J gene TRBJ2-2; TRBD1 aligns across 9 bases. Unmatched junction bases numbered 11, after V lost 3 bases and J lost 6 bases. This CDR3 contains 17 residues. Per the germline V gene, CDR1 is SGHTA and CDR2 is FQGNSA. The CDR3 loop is CASSFTGTGILAGELFF. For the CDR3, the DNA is TGTGCCAGCAGCTTTACCGGGACAGGGATCCTCGCCGGGGAGCTGTTTTTT.

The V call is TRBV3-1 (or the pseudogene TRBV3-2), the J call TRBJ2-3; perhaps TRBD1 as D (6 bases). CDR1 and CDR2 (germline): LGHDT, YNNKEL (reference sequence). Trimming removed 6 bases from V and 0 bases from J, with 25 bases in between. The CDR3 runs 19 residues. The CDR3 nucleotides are TGTGCCAGCAGTAAACAGGGAAACGGAGTCCATTCTAGCACAGATACGCAGTATTTT. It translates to CASSKQGNGVHSSTDTQYF.

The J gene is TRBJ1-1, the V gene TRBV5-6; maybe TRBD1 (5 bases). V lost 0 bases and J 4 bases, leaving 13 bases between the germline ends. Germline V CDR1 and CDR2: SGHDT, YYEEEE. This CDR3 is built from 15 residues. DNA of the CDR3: TGTGCCAGCAGCTTGGCCCACTCGGGGGGCACTGAAGCTTTCTTT. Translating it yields CASSLAHSGGTEAFF.

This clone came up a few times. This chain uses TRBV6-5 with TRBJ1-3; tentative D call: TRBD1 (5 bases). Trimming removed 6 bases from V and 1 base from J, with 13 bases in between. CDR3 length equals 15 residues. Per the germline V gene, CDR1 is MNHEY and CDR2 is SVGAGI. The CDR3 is CASSRGGASGNTIYF. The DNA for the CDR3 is TGTGCCAGCAGCCGCGGTGGGGCTTCTGGAAACACCATATATTTT.

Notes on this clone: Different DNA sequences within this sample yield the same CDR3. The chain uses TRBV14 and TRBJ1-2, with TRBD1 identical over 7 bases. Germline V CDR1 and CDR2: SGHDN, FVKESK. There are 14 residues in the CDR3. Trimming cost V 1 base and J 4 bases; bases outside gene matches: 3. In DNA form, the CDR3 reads TGTGCCAGCAGCCAAGGGACAGGTCCCTATGGCTACACCTTC. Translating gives CASSQGTGPYGYTF.

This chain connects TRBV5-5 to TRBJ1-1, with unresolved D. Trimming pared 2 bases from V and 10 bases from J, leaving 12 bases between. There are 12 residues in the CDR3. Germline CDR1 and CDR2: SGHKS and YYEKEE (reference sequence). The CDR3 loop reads CASSFSGLGAFF. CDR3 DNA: TGTGCCAGCAGCTTTTCTGGCCTTGGAGCTTTCTTT.

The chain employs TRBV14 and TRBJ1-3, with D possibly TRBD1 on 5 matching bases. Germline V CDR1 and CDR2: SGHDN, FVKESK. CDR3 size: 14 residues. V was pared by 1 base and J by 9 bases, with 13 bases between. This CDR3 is CASSQVRGGGTIYF. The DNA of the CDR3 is TGTGCCAGCAGCCAAGTAAGGGGAGGAGGCACCATATATTTT.

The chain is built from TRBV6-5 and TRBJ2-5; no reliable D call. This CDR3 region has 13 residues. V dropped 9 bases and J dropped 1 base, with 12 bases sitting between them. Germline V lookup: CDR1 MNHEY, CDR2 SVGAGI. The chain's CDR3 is CASSQRVQETQYF. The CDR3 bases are TGTGCCAGTTCTCAACGGGTCCAAGAGACCCAGTACTTC.

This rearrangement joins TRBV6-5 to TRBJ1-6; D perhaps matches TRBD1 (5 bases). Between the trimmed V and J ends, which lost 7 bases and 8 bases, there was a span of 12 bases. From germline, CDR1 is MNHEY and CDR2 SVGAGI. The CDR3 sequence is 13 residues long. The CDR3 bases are TGTGCCAGCAAGGGCAGGGTTGATTCACCCCTCCACTTT. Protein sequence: CASKGRVDSPLHF.

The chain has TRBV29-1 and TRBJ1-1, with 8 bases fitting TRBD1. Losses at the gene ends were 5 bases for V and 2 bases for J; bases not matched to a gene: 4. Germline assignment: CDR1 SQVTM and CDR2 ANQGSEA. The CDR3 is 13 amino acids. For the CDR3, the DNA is TGCAGCGTTACAGGGGGGGGAAACACTGAAGCTTTCTTT. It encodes CSVTGGGNTEAFF.

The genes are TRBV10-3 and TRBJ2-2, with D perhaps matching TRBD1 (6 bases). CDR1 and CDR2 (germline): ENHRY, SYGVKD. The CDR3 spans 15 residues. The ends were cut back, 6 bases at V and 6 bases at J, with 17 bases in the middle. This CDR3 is CAISVDRDIAGELFF. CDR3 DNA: TGTGCCATCAGCGTGGACCGGGACATCGCCGGGGAGCTGTTTTTT.

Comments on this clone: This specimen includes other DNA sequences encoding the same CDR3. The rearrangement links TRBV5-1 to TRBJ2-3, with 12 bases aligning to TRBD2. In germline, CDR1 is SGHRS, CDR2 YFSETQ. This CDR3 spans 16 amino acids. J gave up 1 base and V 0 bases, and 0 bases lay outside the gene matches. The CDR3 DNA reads TGCGCCAGCAGCTTGGGACTAGCGGGGGGCACAGATACGCAGTATTTT. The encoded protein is CASSLGLAGGTDTQYF.

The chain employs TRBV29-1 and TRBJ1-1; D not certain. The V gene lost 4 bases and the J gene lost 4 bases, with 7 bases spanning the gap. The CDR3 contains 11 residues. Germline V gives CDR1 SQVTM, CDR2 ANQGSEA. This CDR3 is CSVAPGTEAFF. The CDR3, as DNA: TGCAGCGTTGCCCCGGGCACTGAAGCTTTCTTT.

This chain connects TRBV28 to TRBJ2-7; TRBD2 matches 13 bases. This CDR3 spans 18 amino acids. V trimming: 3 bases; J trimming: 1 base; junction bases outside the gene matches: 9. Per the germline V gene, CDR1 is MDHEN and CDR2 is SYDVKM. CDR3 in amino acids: CASSFGLAGVTRSYEQYF. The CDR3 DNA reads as TGTGCCAGCAGTTTCGGACTAGCGGGAGTGACGAGATCCTACGAGCAGTACTTC.

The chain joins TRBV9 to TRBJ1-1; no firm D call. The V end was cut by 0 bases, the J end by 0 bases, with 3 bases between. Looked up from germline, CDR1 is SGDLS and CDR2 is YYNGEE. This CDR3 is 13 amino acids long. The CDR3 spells CASSVAMNTEAFF. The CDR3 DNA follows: TGTGCCAGCAGCGTAGCAATGAACACTGAAGCTTTCTTT. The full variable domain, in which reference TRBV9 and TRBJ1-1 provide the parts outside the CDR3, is DSGVTQTPKHLITATGQRVTLRCSPRSGDLSVYWYQQSLDQGLQFLIQYYNGEERAKGNILERFSAQQFPDLHSELNLSSLELGDSALYFCASSVAMNTEAFFGQGTRLTVV.

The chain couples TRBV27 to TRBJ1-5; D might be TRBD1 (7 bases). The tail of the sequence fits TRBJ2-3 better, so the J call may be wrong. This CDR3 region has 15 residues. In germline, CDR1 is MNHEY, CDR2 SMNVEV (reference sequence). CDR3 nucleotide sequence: TGTGCCAGCAGTTCCACAGGGGACTGGCATCAGCCCCAGTATTTT. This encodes CASSSTGDWHQPQYF.

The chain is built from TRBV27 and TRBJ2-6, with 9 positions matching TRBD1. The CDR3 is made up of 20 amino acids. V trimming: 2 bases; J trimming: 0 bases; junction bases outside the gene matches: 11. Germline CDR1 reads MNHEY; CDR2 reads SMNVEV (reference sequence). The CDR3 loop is CASSLSFGGQGSSGANVLTF. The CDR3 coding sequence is TGTGCCAGCAGTTTAAGTTTTGGGGGACAGGGTAGCTCTGGGGCCAACGTCCTGACTTTC.

DNA for the CDR3: TGTGCCAGTAGGAACAGCCAGGGATTGGACACTGAAGCTTTCTTT. It yields the protein CASRNSQGLDTEAFF. The chain has TRBV19 and TRBJ1-1; TRBD1 might be the D (5 bases). Germline V gene lookup returns CDR1 LNHDA and CDR2 SQIVND (reference sequence). The length of the CDR3 is 15 residues. V lost 6 bases and J lost 3, with 17 bases in between.

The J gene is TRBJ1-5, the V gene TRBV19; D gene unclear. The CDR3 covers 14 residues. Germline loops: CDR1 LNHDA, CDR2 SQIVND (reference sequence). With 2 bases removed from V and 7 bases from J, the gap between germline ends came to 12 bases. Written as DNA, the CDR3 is TGTGCCAGTAGTATACGGGTGAATGTCCAGCCCCAGCATTTT. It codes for CASSIRVNVQPQHF.

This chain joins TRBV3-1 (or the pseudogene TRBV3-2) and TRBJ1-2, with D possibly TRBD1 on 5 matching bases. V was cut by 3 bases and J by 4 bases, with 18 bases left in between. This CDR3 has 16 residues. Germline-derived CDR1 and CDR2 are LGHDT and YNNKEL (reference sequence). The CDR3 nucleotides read TGTGCCAGCAGCCACGGCCCAACTGACAGTGGCTATGGCTACACCTTC. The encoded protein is CASSHGPTDSGYGYTF.

The CDR3 coding sequence is TGTGCCAGCAGCGCTCGGGGGGACAGGGCCTACAATGAGCAGTTCTTC. Translated: CASSARGDRAYNEQFF. J is TRBJ2-1 and V is TRBV9, with 9 bases that match TRBD1. The trim removed 3 bases at V and 2 bases at J, leaving 6 bases unmatched. Germline V lookup: CDR1 SGDLS, CDR2 YYNGEE. This CDR3 contains 16 residues. Supplemented by reference TRBV9 and TRBJ2-1, the full variable domain reads DSGVTQTPKHLITATGQRVTLRCSPRSGDLSVYWYQQSLDQGLQFLIQYYNGEERAKGNILERFSAQQFPDLHSELNLSSLELGDSALYFCASSARGDRAYNEQFFGPGTRLTVL.

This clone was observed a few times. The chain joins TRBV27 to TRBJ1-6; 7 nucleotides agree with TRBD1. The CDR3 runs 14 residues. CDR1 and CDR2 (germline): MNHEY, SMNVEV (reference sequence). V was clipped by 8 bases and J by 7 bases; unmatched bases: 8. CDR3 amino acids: CASSNRGENSPLHF. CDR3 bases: TGTGCCAGCTCTAACAGGGGCGAAAATTCACCCCTCCACTTT.

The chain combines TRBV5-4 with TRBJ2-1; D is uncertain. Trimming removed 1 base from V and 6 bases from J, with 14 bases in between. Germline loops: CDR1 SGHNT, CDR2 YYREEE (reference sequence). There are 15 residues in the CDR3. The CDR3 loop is CASSLPGSLANEQFF. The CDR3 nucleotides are TGTGCCAGCAGCTTGCCTGGCTCGCTGGCCAATGAGCAGTTCTTC.

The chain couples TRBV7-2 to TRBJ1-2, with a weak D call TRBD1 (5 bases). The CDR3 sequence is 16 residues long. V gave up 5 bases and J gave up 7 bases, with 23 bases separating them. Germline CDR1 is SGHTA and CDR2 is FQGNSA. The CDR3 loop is CASSILRDSKQGGYTF. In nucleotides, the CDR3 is TGTGCCAGCAGCATCCTTAGGGACTCCAAACAAGGTGGCTACACCTTC.

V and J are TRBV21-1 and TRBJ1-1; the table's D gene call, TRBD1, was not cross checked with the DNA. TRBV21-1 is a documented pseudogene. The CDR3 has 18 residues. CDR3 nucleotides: TGTGCCAGCAGCAATGGTTCGGGACAGACGTTTGGAAACACTGAAGCTTTCTTT. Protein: CASSNGSGQTFGNTEAFF.

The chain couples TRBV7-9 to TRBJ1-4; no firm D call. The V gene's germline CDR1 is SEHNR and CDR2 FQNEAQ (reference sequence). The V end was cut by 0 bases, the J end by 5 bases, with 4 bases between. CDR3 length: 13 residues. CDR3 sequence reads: CASSLASNEKLFF. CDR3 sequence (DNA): TGTGCCAGCAGCTTAGCCTCGAATGAAAAACTGTTTTTT.